The present TCR beta chain was sequenced within a study of blood T cell repertoires in COVID-19. The CDR3 totals 14 residues. Germline-derived CDR1 and CDR2 are SGHNT and YYREEE (reference sequence). V shed 1 base and J shed 7 bases, with 12 bases lying between them. Clones were sequenced by immunoSEQ multiplex PCR, and TCRdb holds only the in-frame ones, with some missing. The sample lists roughly 200,000 clones, around four fifths seen once, with 5.1% in the top ten. This receptor was taken from a woman aged 65 to 85 with active or convalescent COVID-19. This chain links TRBV5-4 with TRBJ1-5, with a tentative D call TRBD1 (6 bases). Specimen: peripheral blood. Here the CDR3 DNA reads TGTGCCAGCAGCTTGCAGGGGCCGGGACAGCCCCAGCATTTT. Protein: CASSLQGPGQPQHF.